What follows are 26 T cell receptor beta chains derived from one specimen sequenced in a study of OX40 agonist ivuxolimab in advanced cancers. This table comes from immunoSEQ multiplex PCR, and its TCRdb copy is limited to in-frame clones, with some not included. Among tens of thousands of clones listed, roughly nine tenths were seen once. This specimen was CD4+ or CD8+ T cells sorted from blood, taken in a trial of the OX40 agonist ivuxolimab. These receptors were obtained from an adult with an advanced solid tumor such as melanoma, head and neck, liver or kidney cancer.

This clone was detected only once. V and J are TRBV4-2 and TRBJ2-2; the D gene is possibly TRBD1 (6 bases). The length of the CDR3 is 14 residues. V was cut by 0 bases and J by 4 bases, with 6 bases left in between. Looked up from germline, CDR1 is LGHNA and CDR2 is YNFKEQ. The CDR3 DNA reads TGTGCCAGCAGCCAAGACAGGGGCACCGGGGAGCTGTTTTTT. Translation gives CASSQDRGTGELFF.

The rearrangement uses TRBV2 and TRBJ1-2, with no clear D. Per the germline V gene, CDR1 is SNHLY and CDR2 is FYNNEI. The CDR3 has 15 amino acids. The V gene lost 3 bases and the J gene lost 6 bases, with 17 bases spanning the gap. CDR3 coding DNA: TGTGCCAGCAGTGATGGTCCGGGCAGAGCTAATGGCTACACCTTC. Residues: CASSDGPGRANGYTF.

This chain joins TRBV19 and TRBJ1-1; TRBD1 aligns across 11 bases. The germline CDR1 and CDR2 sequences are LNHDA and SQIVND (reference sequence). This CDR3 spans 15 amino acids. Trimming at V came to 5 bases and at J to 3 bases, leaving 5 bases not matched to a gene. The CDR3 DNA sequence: TGTGCCAGTAGTTTCGGGACAGGGGGAGACACTGAAGCTTTCTTT. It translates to CASSFGTGGDTEAFF.

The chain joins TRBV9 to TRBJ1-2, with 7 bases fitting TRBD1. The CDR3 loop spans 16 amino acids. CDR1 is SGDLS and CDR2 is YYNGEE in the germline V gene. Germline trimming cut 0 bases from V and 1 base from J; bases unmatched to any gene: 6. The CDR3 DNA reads TGTGCCAGCAGCGTAGGCGGGACAGTTGTTAACTATGGCTACACCTTC. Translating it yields CASSVGGTVVNYGYTF.

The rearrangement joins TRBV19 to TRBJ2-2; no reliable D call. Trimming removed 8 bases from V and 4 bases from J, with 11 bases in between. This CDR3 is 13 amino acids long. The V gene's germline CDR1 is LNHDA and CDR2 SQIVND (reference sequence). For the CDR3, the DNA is TGTGCCAGTGGAAGAGGTGCCACCGGGGAGCTGTTTTTT. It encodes CASGRGATGELFF. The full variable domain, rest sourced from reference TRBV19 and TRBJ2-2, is DGGITQSPKYLFRKEGQNVTLSCEQNLNHDAMYWYRQDPGQGLRLIYYSQIVNDFQKGDIAEGYSVSREKKESFPLTVTSAQKNPTAFYLCASGRGATGELFFGEGSRLTVL.

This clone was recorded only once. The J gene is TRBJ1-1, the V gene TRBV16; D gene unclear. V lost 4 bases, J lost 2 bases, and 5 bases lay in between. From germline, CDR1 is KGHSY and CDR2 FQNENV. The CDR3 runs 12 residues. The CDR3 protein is CASSLINTEAFF. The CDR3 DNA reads TGTGCCAGCAGCCTAATTAACACTGAAGCTTTCTTT.

The CDR3 region is CASSFGQAYNEQFF. CDR3 DNA: TGCGCCAGCAGCTTTGGACAGGCTTACAATGAGCAGTTCTTC. The chain employs TRBV5-1 and TRBJ2-1; 7 bases line up with TRBD1. V shed 2 bases, J shed 4 bases, and the junction held 3 bases outside the gene matches. Germline values: CDR1 SGHRS, CDR2 YFSETQ. The CDR3 extends over 14 amino acids.

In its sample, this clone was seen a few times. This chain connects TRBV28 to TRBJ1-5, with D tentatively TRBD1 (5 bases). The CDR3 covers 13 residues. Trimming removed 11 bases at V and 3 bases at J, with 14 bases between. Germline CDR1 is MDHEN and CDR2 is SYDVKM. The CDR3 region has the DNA TGTGCCTCAGGGTGGACGGTCAATCAGCCCCAGCATTTT. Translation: CASGWTVNQPQHF. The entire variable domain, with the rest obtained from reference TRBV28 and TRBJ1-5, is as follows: DVKVTQSSRYLVKRTGEKVFLECVQDMDHENMFWYRQDPGLGLRLIYFSYDVKMKEKGDIPEGYSVSREKKERFSLILESASTNQTSMYLCASGWTVNQPQHFGDGTRLSIL.

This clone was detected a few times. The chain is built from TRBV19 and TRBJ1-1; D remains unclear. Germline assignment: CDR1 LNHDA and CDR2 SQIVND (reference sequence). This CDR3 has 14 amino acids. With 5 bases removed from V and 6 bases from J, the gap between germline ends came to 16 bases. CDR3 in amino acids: CASSPSQWVAEAFF. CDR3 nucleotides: TGTGCCAGTAGTCCATCCCAATGGGTGGCTGAAGCTTTCTTT.

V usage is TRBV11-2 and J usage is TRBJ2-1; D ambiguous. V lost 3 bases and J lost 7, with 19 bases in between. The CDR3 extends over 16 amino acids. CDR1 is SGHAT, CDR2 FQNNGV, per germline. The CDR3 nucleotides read TGTGCCAGCAGCTTCCCGGACGGCGCCAACCTTAATGAGCAGTTCTTC. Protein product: CASSFPDGANLNEQFF.

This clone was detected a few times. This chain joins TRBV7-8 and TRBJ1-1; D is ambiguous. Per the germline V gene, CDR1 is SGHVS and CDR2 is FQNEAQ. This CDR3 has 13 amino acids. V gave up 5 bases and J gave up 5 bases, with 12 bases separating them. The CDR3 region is CASSPQQGTEAFF. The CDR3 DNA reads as TGTGCCAGCAGCCCGCAGCAAGGTACTGAAGCTTTCTTT.

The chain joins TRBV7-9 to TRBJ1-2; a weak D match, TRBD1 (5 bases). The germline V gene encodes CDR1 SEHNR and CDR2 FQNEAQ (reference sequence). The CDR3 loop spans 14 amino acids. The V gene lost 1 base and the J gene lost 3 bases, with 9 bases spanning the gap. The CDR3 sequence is CASSLVQVDYGYTF. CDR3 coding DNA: TGTGCCAGCAGCTTAGTACAGGTCGACTATGGCTACACCTTC.

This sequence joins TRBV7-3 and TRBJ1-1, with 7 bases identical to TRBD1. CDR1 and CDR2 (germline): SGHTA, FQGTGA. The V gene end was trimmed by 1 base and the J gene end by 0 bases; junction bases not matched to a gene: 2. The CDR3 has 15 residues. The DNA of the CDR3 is TGTGCCAGCAGCTTAATGACAGGGATGAACACTGAAGCTTTCTTT. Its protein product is CASSLMTGMNTEAFF. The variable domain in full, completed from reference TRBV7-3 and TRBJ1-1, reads GAGVSQTPSNKVTEKGKYVELRCDPISGHTALYWYRQSLGQGPEFLIYFQGTGAADDSGLPNDRFFAVRPEGSVSTLKIQRTERGDSAVYLCASSLMTGMNTEAFFGQGTRLTVV.

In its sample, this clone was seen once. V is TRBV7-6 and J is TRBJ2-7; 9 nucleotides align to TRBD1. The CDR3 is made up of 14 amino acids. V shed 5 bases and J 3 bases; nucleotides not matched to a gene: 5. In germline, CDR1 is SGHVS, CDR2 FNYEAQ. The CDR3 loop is CASSPPGQGYEQYF. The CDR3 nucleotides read TGTGCCAGCAGCCCCCCGGGACAGGGCTACGAGCAGTACTTC.

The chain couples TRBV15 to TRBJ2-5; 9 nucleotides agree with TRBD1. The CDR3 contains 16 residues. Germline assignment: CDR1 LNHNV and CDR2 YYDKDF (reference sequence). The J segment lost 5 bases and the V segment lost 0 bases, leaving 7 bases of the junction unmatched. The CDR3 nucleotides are TGTGCCACCAGCAGAGATAGAGGACAGGGGAGGGAGACCCAGTACTTC. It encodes CATSRDRGQGRETQYF.

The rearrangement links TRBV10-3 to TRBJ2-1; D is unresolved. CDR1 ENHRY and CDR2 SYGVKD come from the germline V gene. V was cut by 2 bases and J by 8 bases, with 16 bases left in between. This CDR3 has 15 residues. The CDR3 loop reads CAISENARTRDEQFF. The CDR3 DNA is TGTGCCATCAGTGAGAACGCTCGAACTCGCGATGAGCAGTTCTTC.

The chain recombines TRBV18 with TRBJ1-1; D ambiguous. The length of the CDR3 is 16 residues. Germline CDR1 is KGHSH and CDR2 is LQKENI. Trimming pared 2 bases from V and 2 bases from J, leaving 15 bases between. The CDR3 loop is CASSPSQGGVNTEAFF. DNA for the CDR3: TGTGCCAGCTCACCAAGCCAAGGCGGGGTTAACACTGAAGCTTTCTTT.

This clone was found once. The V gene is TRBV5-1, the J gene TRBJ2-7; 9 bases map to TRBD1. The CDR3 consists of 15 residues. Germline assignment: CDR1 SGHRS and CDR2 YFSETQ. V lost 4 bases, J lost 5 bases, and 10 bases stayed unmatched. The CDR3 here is CASSGLGTGYDEQYF. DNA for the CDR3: TGCGCCAGCAGCGGGTTAGGGACAGGGTACGACGAGCAGTACTTC.

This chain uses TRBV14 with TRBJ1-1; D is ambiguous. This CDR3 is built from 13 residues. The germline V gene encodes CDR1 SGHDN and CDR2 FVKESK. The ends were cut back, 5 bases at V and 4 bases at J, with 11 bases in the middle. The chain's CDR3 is CASSTMTSTEAFF. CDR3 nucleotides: TGTGCCAGCAGCACCATGACGAGCACTGAAGCTTTCTTT.

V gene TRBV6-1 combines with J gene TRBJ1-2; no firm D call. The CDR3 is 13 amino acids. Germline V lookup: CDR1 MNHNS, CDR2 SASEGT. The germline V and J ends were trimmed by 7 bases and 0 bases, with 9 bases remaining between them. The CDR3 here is CASIKSSNYGYTF. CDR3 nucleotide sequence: TGTGCCAGCATAAAATCCTCTAACTATGGCTACACCTTC.

CDR3 sequence (DNA): TGTGCCAGTAGAGCGGGACACTCCACAGATACGCAGTATTTT. It codes for CASRAGHSTDTQYF. The chain recombines TRBV19 with TRBJ2-3; a possible D gene is TRBD2 (7 bases). The CDR3 has 14 residues. Germline V gene data show CDR1 as LNHDA and CDR2 as SQIVND (reference sequence). Trimming removed 6 bases at V and 2 bases at J, with 12 bases between.

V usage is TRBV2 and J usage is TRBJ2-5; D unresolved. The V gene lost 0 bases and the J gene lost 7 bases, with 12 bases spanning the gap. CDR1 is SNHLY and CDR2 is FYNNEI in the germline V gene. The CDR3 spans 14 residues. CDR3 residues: CASSEADGVGTQYF. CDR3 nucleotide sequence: TGTGCCAGCAGTGAAGCGGATGGGGTAGGGACCCAGTACTTC.

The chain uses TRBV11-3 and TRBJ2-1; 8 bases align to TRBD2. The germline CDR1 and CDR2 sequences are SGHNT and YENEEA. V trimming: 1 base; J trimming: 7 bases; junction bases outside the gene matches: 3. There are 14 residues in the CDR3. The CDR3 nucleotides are TGTGCCAGCAGCTTAGCTACGGGGGGGAATGAGCAGTTCTTC. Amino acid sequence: CASSLATGGNEQFF.

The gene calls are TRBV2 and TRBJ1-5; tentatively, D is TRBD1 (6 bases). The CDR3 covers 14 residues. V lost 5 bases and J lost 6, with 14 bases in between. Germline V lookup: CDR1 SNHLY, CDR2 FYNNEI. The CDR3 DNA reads TGTGCCAGCAGTTCAGGGGCCTGGGGTCAGCCCCAGCATTTT. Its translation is CASSSGAWGQPQHF.

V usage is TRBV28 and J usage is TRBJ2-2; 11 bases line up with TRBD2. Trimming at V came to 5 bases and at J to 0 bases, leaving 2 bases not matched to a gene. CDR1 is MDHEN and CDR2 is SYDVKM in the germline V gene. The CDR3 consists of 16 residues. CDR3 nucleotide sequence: TGTGCCAGCAGTCTGGGACTAGCGGCGAACACCGGGGAGCTGTTTTTT. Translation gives CASSLGLAANTGELFF.

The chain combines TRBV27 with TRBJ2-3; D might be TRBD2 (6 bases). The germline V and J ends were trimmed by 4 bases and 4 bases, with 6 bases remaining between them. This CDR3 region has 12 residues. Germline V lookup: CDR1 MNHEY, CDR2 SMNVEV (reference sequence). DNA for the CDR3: TGTGCCAGCAGTTCGGGGGCAGATACGCAGTATTTT. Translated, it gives CASSSGADTQYF.